This T cell receptor beta chain came from a study of cytomegalovirus exposure and HLA in healthy donors. Study details: The approximately 670 first-cohort repertoires and the approximately 110 validation repertoires shared the same platform, a later analysis reported.

This clone appeared a single time. TCRdb's copy holds only in-frame clones and misses some; the assay was immunoSEQ multiplex PCR. The table includes some 350,000 clones, roughly 87% detected once. This CDR3 region has 14 residues. Germline values: CDR1 SGHVS, CDR2 FQNEAQ. V dropped 0 bases and J dropped 4 bases, with 10 bases sitting between them. Sequenced sample: PBMCs. The gene calls are TRBV7-8 and TRBJ2-7; D perhaps matches TRBD1 (6 bases). The sequence was obtained from a woman in her 30s in good health and CMV-seropositive. CDR3 sequence: CASSLANRVYEQYF. Here the CDR3 DNA reads TGTGCCAGCAGCTTAGCCAACAGGGTGTACGAGCAGTACTTC.